These T cell receptor beta chains were read from a single sample in a study of blood T cells in healthy people across ages. TCRdb called the 5' RACE reads again in MiXCR, with one record for every CDR3 protein. The repertoire holds about 1,500,000 distinct CDR3 sequences, with approximately 30% as singletons. Source material: blood. The receptors originated from a woman under 40 in good health. Each CDR3 is given with its conserved first and last residue. D genes are given only for firm matches. The size of a clone is reported for some rows only, either as once, few or many, or as a class for expanded clones.

v_call	clone_size	j_call	d_call	cdr3_nt	cdr3_aa
TRBV12-3/TRBV12-4	-	TRBJ2-1	-	TGTGCCAGCAGTTTCCTCCGGGCAGGGGATGGTAATGAGCAGTTCTTC	CASSFLRAGDGNEQFF
TRBV2	-	TRBJ2-5	TRBD1	TGTGCCAGCACAGGGACAGGGGGTTTGTTGGATGAGCAGTACTTC	CASTGTGGLLDEQYF
TRBV2	-	TRBJ1-6	-	TGTGCCAGCAAGGGCGAGACGGATAATTCACCCCTCCACTTT	CASKGETDNSPLHF
TRBV10-3	-	TRBJ2-7	-	TGTGCCATCAGTGAGTCGTACACCTCCTACGAGCAGTACTTC	CAISESYTSYEQYF
TRBV6-6	-	TRBJ1-5	TRBD1	TGTGCCAGCAGTTATGGGACAGATAATCAGCCCCAGCATTTT	CASSYGTDNQPQHF
TRBV20-1	few	TRBJ2-3	TRBD2	TGCAGTGCTAGAGATCTTGGTAGCGGGAGAACGGGGACAGATACGCAGTATTTT	CSARDLGSGRTGTDTQYF
TRBV30	once	TRBJ2-1	-	TGTGCCTGGAGTGTACCGGTTATCAATGAGCAGTTCTTC	CAWSVPVINEQFF
TRBV6-2/TRBV6-3	-	TRBJ2-2	-	TGTGCCAGCAGTTACTCGACGGGGAACACCGGGGAGCTGTTTTTT	CASSYSTGNTGELFF
TRBV4-3	-	TRBJ2-3	-	TGCGCCAGCAGCCAAGACAGGGGCTCCTTTACGCAGTATTTT	CASSQDRGSFTQYF
TRBV7-9	-	TRBJ1-1	TRBD1	TGTGCCAGCACCAGCTTGGGACAGCTCATGAACACTGAAGCTTTCTTT	CASTSLGQLMNTEAFF
TRBV7-3	few	TRBJ1-2	-	TGTGCCAGCAGCCCAGGGACACCCCGGGGCTACACCTTC	CASSPGTPRGYTF
TRBV2	-	TRBJ1-6	-	TGTGCCAGCAGGAGAGGGGGAGGGAATTCACCCCTCCACTTT	CASRRGGGNSPLHF
TRBV12-3/TRBV12-4	-	TRBJ2-3	-	TGTGCCAGCAGTTTAGACAGAGCAGATGCGCAGTATTTT	CASSLDRADAQYF
TRBV12-3/TRBV12-4	-	TRBJ2-7	TRBD2	TGTGCCAGCAGCACTAGCGGGAGGCTGCACGAGCAGTACTTC	CASSTSGRLHEQYF
TRBV28	-	TRBJ2-4	-	TGTGCCAGCAGCCAAAGGGGGGTACTAGCCAAAAACATTCAGTACTTC	CASSQRGVLAKNIQYF
TRBV27	many	TRBJ2-4	-	TGTGCCAGCAGTTTAGACGGGATGGGCATTCAGTACTTC	CASSLDGMGIQYF
TRBV7-6	few	TRBJ2-3	-	TGTGCCAGCAGCTTAGTAAGGCAGCAGACGCAGTATTTT	CASSLVRQQTQYF
TRBV29-1	-	TRBJ1-4	-	TGCAGCGGGTTACAGGGATCTAATGAAAAACTGTTTTTT	CSGLQGSNEKLFF
TRBV12-3/TRBV12-4	many	TRBJ1-5	TRBD1	TGTGCCAGCAACCCCCCCGGGACAGGGGGCCAGCCCCAGCATTTT	CASNPPGTGGQPQHF
TRBV2	-	TRBJ1-4	-	TGTGCCAGCCGGACAGAAGGGGGTGAACTGTTTTTT	CASRTEGGELFF
TRBV20-1	-	TRBJ1-4	-	TGCAGTGCTAGGAAGGACGGATTTAATGAAAAACTGTTTTTT	CSARKDGFNEKLFF
TRBV10-3	many	TRBJ1-4	-	TGTGCCATCAGCTCGGGACCCAGTGGGGAAAAACTGTTTTTT	CAISSGPSGEKLFF
TRBV6-2/TRBV6-3	-	TRBJ2-3	TRBD2	TGTGCCAGCAGTTATTCCCAAACCCGCGGACTAGCGGGGTCCACAGATACGCAGTATTTT	CASSYSQTRGLAGSTDTQYF
TRBV15	once	TRBJ2-7	TRBD1	TGTGCCACCAGCAGGGACGGGGACAGCTCCTACAATGAGCAGTACTTC	CATSRDGDSSYNEQYF
TRBV20-1	-	TRBJ2-4	-	TGCAGTGCTAGAGATGGATCCCGGGACATTCAGTACTTC	CSARDGSRDIQYF
TRBV29-1	many	TRBJ2-7	TRBD2	TGCAGCGTTTGGGTTGCTAGCGGGAGTTACGAGCAGTACTTC	CSVWVASGSYEQYF
TRBV12-5	-	TRBJ1-5	TRBD1	TGTGTTAGGGGCCGGGACAGCTATCAGCCCCAGCATTTT	CVRGRDSYQPQHF
TRBV7-2	-	TRBJ2-7	TRBD2	TGTGCCAGCAGCCTAAGACTAGCGGCGGCAAACGAGCAGTACTTC	CASSLRLAAANEQYF
TRBV20-1	few	TRBJ2-3	TRBD1	TGCAGTGCTATGGATCCGGCGGGACAGGCAGATACGCAGTATTTT	CSAMDPAGQADTQYF
TRBV12-3/TRBV12-4	many	TRBJ1-2	-	TGTGCCAGCAGCCCAATGGGGGGAGGCTATGGCTACACCTTC	CASSPMGGGYGYTF